The entry below describes one TCR beta chain. The data were obtained in a study of blood T cells in healthy people across ages. Germline CDR1 and CDR2: SGDLS and YYNGEE. The CDR3 is made up of 16 amino acids. V lost 0 bases and J lost 2, with 12 bases in between. The authors ran a second PCR of roughly 6 to 12 cycles using a sample-barcoded 5' primer and a J-beta primer mix. Every cDNA was tagged by a template-switch adaptor with 12 random nucleotides. TCRdb re-derived calls from the 5' RACE reads in MiXCR, one entry per CDR3 protein. In the table there are hundreds of thousands of distinct CDR3 sequences, around 21% of which are singletons.

Source material: blood. This receptor was identified in a man in his 70s in good health. This chain joins TRBV9 and TRBJ2-1; D is undetermined. The CDR3 DNA sequence: TGTGCCAGCAGCGTAGGGTTCAGGAGCCCCTACAATGAGCAGTTCTTC. Residues: CASSVGFRSPYNEQFF.